A selection of T cell receptor beta chains follows, all from one sample in a study of shared clonotypes between healthy human individuals. This table comes from immunoSEQ multiplex PCR, and its TCRdb copy is limited to in-frame clones, with some not included. The sample lists 560,000 or so clones, 95% to 97% occurring once. The source material was naive CD8+ T cells sorted from blood. These receptors all come from a woman aged 25 to 39 in good health. CDR3s include the opening cysteine and the closing phenylalanine or tryptophan. Fields, in order: V gene, J gene, D gene, clone size, CDR3 protein, CDR3 DNA. The D gene is left open where the match is weak. Size tells how often a clone was seen (once, few, many) or the class of an expanded clone, and some rows leave it out.

TRBV14	TRBJ1-1	-	-	CASSPWVGGMNTEAFF	TGTGCCAGCAGCCCATGGGTGGGGGGAATGAACACTGAAGCTTTCTTT
TRBV7-9	TRBJ2-7	-	-	CASSLGGQIYEQYF	TGTGCCAGCAGCTTGGGTGGGCAGATCTACGAGCAGTACTTC
TRBV5-1	TRBJ1-1	TRBD1	-	CASSPGQGNTEAFF	TGCGCCAGCAGCCCGGGACAGGGGAACACTGAAGCTTTCTTT
TRBV7-9	TRBJ2-3	TRBD2	-	CASSLAGGITDTQYF	TGTGCCAGCAGCTTAGCGGGAGGGATTACAGATACGCAGTATTTT
TRBV6-5	TRBJ2-3	-	few	CASSYQGAGADTQYF	TGTGCCAGCAGTTACCAGGGGGCGGGGGCAGATACGCAGTATTTT
TRBV7-9	TRBJ2-7	TRBD2	-	CASSLALTGRAYEQYF	TGTGCCAGCAGCTTAGCGCTAACCGGGAGGGCGTACGAGCAGTACTTC
TRBV28	TRBJ2-2	TRBD1	-	CASSGTGDTGELFF	TGTGCCAGCAGCGGGACAGGGGACACCGGGGAGCTGTTTTTT
TRBV13	TRBJ2-7	-	-	CASSLGGTGYEQYF	TGTGCCAGCAGCTTGGGTGGGACGGGCTACGAGCAGTACTTC
TRBV11-2	TRBJ2-2	TRBD2	-	CASSLTSGQTNTGELFF	TGTGCCAGCAGCCTGACTAGCGGCCAAACGAACACCGGGGAGCTGTTTTTT
TRBV4-2	TRBJ1-2	TRBD1	-	CASSHQQGSEGYTF	TGTGCCAGCAGCCACCAACAGGGGAGCGAGGGCTACACCTTC
TRBV27	TRBJ2-1	TRBD1	once	CASSLLQGYSYNEQFF	TGTGCCAGCAGTTTATTACAGGGGTACTCCTACAATGAGCAGTTCTTC
TRBV5-1	TRBJ2-7	TRBD2	-	CASSSSGGEQYF	TGCGCCAGCTCCTCTAGCGGGGGCGAGCAATACTTC
TRBV30	TRBJ2-5	-	-	CAWGPTGGLQETQYF	TGTGCCTGGGGTCCTACGGGGGGCCTCCAAGAGACCCAGTACTTC
TRBV5-6	TRBJ1-2	TRBD1	-	CASSLRTGTGNYGYTF	TGTGCCAGCAGCTTGAGAACCGGGACAGGGAACTATGGCTACACCTTC
TRBV29-1	TRBJ2-1	TRBD2	-	CSVHGTSGRLDEQFF	TGCAGCGTCCACGGGACTAGCGGGAGACTAGATGAGCAGTTCTTC
TRBV5-1	TRBJ2-2	TRBD2	-	CASSLNGLADGELFF	TGCGCCAGCAGCTTGAATGGACTAGCGGACGGGGAGCTGTTTTTT
TRBV11-2	TRBJ2-1	TRBD2	-	CASSLELAGSYNEQFF	TGTGCCAGCAGCTTAGAATTAGCGGGCTCCTACAATGAGCAGTTCTTC
TRBV2	TRBJ2-5	-	-	CASSGAGRAETQYF	TGTGCCAGCAGTGGGGCGGGAAGGGCAGAGACCCAGTACTTC
TRBV29-1	TRBJ2-5	TRBD2	-	CSVGTSGLSQYF	TGCAGCGTCGGGACTAGCGGTTTGTCCCAGTACTTC